A selection of T cell receptor beta chains follows, all from one sample in a study of blood T cell repertoires in COVID-19. Using immunoSEQ multiplex PCR, the repertoire was profiled, and TCRdb retains in-frame clones only, with some absent. The table has more than 60,000 clones, almost 90% seen once. Source material: peripheral blood. These receptors were obtained from a middle-aged man with acute or convalescent COVID-19. Both conserved end residues are part of each CDR3. Each record gives: V gene, clone size, D gene, J gene, CDR3 DNA, CDR3 protein. The D gene is left open where the match is weak. The size of a clone is reported for some rows only, either as once, few or many, or as a class for expanded clones.

TRBV6-1	-	-	TRBJ1-4	TGTGCCAGCAGTGATTCCTCGAGTTATGGTGAAAAACTGTTTTTT	CASSDSSSYGEKLFF
TRBV7-9	-	TRBD1	TRBJ1-3	TGTGCCAGCAGCAAGGGGACAGGGGGCCGAAACACCATATATTTT	CASSKGTGGRNTIYF
TRBV4-3	-	TRBD2	TRBJ2-5	TGCGCCAGCAGCCAAGATCGCGCGGGAGTCGAGACCCAGTACTTC	CASSQDRAGVETQYF
TRBV19	-	-	TRBJ1-1	TGTGCCAGTAGTATAAGACAGACGAACACTGAAGCTTTCTTT	CASSIRQTNTEAFF
TRBV19	-	TRBD1	TRBJ1-1	TGTGCCAGTAGTGTGTTACAGGGGAGTGACACTGAAGCTTTCTTT	CASSVLQGSDTEAFF
TRBV3-1/TRBV3-2	-	TRBD1	TRBJ1-2	TGTGCCAGCAGCCCCAGTGACAGGGGGCATGGCTACACCTTC	CASSPSDRGHGYTF
TRBV3-1/TRBV3-2	-	-	TRBJ1-1	TGTGCCAGCAGCTCCACCCTACAGAATCCTGAAGCTTTCTTT	CASSSTLQNPEAFF
TRBV4-3	-	TRBD1	TRBJ1-2	TGCGCCAGCAGCCAAGTCGACAGGGAAAGGGGCGGCTACACCTTC	CASSQVDRERGGYTF
TRBV24-1	-	-	TRBJ1-1	TGTGCCACCACAATGTTAGCTTTCTTT	CATTMLAFF
TRBV9	once	TRBD2	TRBJ2-1	TGTGCCAGCAGCCCCGTAGCGGGAGGGAAGAGCTCCTACAATGAGCAGTTCTTC	CASSPVAGGKSSYNEQFF
TRBV9	-	-	TRBJ1-1	TGTGCCAGCAGCGTAGGCGGGGGGGGAGCTTTCTTT	CASSVGGGGAFF
TRBV24-1	-	TRBD1	TRBJ2-1	TGTGCCACCGGTGGGACAGGGCACAATGAGCAGTTCTTC	CATGGTGHNEQFF
TRBV19	-	-	TRBJ1-2	TGTGCCAGTAGCCCGACCGGACAGCGGAACTATGGCTACACCTTC	CASSPTGQRNYGYTF
TRBV5-1	once	-	TRBJ1-2	TGCGCCAGCAGCTTGGACAGGGCCATTCACTATGGCTACACCTTC	CASSLDRAIHYGYTF
TRBV19	-	TRBD2	TRBJ2-7	TGTGCCAGTAGTATAGGGGCTAGCGGGAAGTACGAGCAGTACTTC	CASSIGASGKYEQYF
TRBV4-1	-	-	TRBJ1-1	TGCGCCAGCAGCCAAGTAGGACAGTCCGCAAGCACTGAAGCTTTCTTT	CASSQVGQSASTEAFF
TRBV7-6	-	-	TRBJ1-6	TGTGCCAGCAGCCAAGTGGGCAATAATTCACCCCTCCACTTT	CASSQVGNNSPLHF
TRBV12-5	-	TRBD2	TRBJ2-3	TGTGCTAGTGGTCCCCCGGGACTAGCGGGCCGGGATACGCAGTATTTT	CASGPPGLAGRDTQYF